Listed here is a single TCR beta chain. Its antigen is unknown. Researchers took RNA transcripts and amplified TCR beta CDR3 regions from them. Amplification began with first-round RT-PCR using HTBI primers, then second-round multiplex PCR was performed. TCRdb processed the multiplex PCR reads anew with MiXCR; each CDR3 protein has one entry. Among 500,000 to 600,000 distinct CDR3 sequences listed, about 35% were seen once. Included hyperthyroidism patients were aged 18 to 65 and newly diagnosed (under 2 months' duration). Deletions cut 9 bases from V and 2 bases from J, with 12 bases between. This CDR3 comprises 13 residues. Germline loops: CDR1 LNHDA, CDR2 SQIVND (reference sequence). This specimen belongs to a study of Graves' ophthalmopathy and Graves' hyperthyroidism. Study conclusions and caveats: Also, most clonotypes expanded in the thyroid above 0.001 frequency appeared in blood. Between ophthalmopathy and stable hyperthyroidism, a 13-signature model drew a separation with approximately 90% sensitivity and around 80% specificity.

The receptor's source is an adult man with Graves' hyperthyroidism. The V and J genes are TRBV19 and TRBJ2-3; D possibly corresponds to TRBD1 (6 bases). Sequences were obtained from peripheral blood or thyroid tissue (not recorded which). The CDR3: CASGTYPTDTQYF. The CDR3 region has the DNA TGTGCCAGCGGGACATACCCCACAGATACGCAGTATTTT.